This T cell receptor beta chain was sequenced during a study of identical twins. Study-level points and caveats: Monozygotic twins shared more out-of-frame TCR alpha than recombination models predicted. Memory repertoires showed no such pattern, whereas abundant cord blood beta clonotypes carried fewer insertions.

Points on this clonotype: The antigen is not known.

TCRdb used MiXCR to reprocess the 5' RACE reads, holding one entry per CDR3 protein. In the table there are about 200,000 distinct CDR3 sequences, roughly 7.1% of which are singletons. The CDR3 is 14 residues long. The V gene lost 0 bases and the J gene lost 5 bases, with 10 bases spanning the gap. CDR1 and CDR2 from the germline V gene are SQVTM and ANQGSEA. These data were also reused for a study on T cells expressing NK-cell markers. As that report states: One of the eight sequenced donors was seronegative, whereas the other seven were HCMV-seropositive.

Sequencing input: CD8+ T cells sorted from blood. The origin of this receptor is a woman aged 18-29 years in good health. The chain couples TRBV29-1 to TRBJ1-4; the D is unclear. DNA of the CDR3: TGCAGCGTTGAAGATGGCGGGAGGAATGAAAAACTGTTTTTT. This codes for CSVEDGGRNEKLFF.